This is a list of T cell receptor beta chains from one sample in a study of blood T cell repertoires in COVID-19. The protocol was immunoSEQ multiplex PCR, while the TCRdb copy is restricted to in-frame clones and leaves out a portion. The sample has around 140,000 clones, around 80% seen once. The material sequenced was peripheral blood. These receptors originate from a man in his forties or fifties with acute or convalescent COVID-19. Both conserved end residues are part of each CDR3. D genes are given only for firm matches. Rows give clone size only sometimes, using once, few, many, or a class for an expanded clone.

clone_size: -; j_call: TRBJ2-2; v_call: TRBV27; d_call: TRBD1; cdr3_length: 14; cdr3_aa: CASSWDRASGELFF; cdr3_nt: TGTGCCAGCAGCTGGGACAGGGCGTCCGGGGAGCTGTTTTTT
clone_size: few; j_call: TRBJ2-7; v_call: TRBV2; d_call: -; cdr3_length: 16; cdr3_aa: CASSDLPGQSSYEQYF; cdr3_nt: TGTGCCAGCAGTGACCTCCCGGGACAAAGTTCCTACGAGCAGTACTTC
clone_size: many; j_call: TRBJ2-3; v_call: TRBV20-1; d_call: TRBD2; cdr3_length: 15; cdr3_aa: CSASGLAANTDTQYF; cdr3_nt: TGCAGTGCTAGTGGCCTAGCGGCAAACACAGATACGCAGTATTTT
clone_size: -; j_call: TRBJ2-1; v_call: TRBV27; d_call: -; cdr3_length: 19; cdr3_aa: CASSPRGGGWGDPYNEQFF; cdr3_nt: TGTGCCAGCAGCCCGCGGGGAGGAGGGTGGGGAGATCCCTACAATGAGCAGTTCTTC
clone_size: -; j_call: TRBJ1-2; v_call: TRBV2; d_call: -; cdr3_length: 12; cdr3_aa: CASSDWRAGYTF; cdr3_nt: TGTGCCAGCAGTGATTGGAGGGCAGGCTACACCTTC
clone_size: -; j_call: TRBJ2-4; v_call: TRBV7-2; d_call: TRBD1; cdr3_length: 16; cdr3_aa: CASSPRPDRVNYIQYF; cdr3_nt: TGTGCCAGCAGCCCCCGACCGGACAGGGTTAATTACATTCAGTACTTC
clone_size: -; j_call: TRBJ1-2; v_call: TRBV10-1; d_call: -; cdr3_length: 14; cdr3_aa: CASSEDRASGGYTF; cdr3_nt: TGCGCCAGCAGTGAGGATCGAGCATCAGGCGGCTACACCTTC
clone_size: -; j_call: TRBJ1-1; v_call: TRBV10-3; d_call: TRBD1; cdr3_length: 16; cdr3_aa: CAVGPGGGLRNTEAFF; cdr3_nt: TGTGCCGTAGGCCCTGGAGGGGGCCTTAGGAACACTGAAGCTTTCTTT
clone_size: -; j_call: TRBJ2-1; v_call: TRBV14; d_call: -; cdr3_length: 18; cdr3_aa: CASSHHRDTAFSYNEQFF; cdr3_nt: TGTGCCAGCAGCCATCATCGGGACACTGCCTTCTCCTACAATGAGCAGTTCTTC
clone_size: -; j_call: TRBJ2-7; v_call: TRBV7-3; d_call: TRBD2; cdr3_length: 15; cdr3_aa: CASSLLAGGPYEQYF; cdr3_nt: TGTGCCAGCAGCTTACTAGCGGGGGGGCCATACGAGCAGTACTTC
clone_size: -; j_call: TRBJ2-7; v_call: TRBV7-9; d_call: -; cdr3_length: 12; cdr3_aa: CAAGRGSYEQYF; cdr3_nt: TGTGCCGCGGGCAGGGGATCCTACGAGCAGTACTTC
clone_size: once; j_call: TRBJ2-6; v_call: TRBV29-1; d_call: -; cdr3_length: 16; cdr3_aa: CSVDPLNEMRANVLTF; cdr3_nt: TGCAGCGTTGACCCTTTGAACGAGATGAGGGCCAACGTCCTGACTTTC
clone_size: -; j_call: TRBJ1-2; v_call: TRBV5-1; d_call: TRBD1; cdr3_length: 13; cdr3_aa: CASSLTGAYGYTF; cdr3_nt: TGCGCCAGCAGCTTAACAGGGGCTTATGGCTACACCTTC
clone_size: -; j_call: TRBJ1-1; v_call: TRBV12-3/TRBV12-4; d_call: TRBD1; cdr3_length: 13; cdr3_aa: CASTAGGVSEAFF; cdr3_nt: TGTGCCAGCACCGCAGGGGGAGTATCTGAAGCTTTCTTT
clone_size: -; j_call: TRBJ1-3; v_call: TRBV12-3/TRBV12-4; d_call: -; cdr3_length: 12; cdr3_aa: CASTFRADTIYF; cdr3_nt: TGTGCCAGCACTTTCCGCGCGGACACCATATATTTT
clone_size: -; j_call: TRBJ1-1; v_call: TRBV6-5; d_call: -; cdr3_length: 14; cdr3_aa: CASSYSQRNTEAFF; cdr3_nt: TGTGCCAGCAGTTACTCACAGAGGAACACTGAAGCTTTCTTT
clone_size: -; j_call: TRBJ2-5; v_call: TRBV21-1; d_call: -; cdr3_length: 15; cdr3_aa: CASSKGRGLKETQYF; cdr3_nt: TGTGCCAGCAGCAAAGGCCGGGGATTGAAAGAGACCCAGTACTTC
clone_size: -; j_call: TRBJ2-2; v_call: TRBV29-1; d_call: TRBD2; cdr3_length: 14; cdr3_aa: CSVEEGGVGGELFF; cdr3_nt: TGCAGCGTTGAAGAGGGAGGGGTCGGCGGGGAGCTGTTTTTT
clone_size: -; j_call: TRBJ1-2; v_call: TRBV7-2; d_call: TRBD1; cdr3_length: 16; cdr3_aa: CASSSGGFDSNYGYTF; cdr3_nt: TGTGCCAGCAGCTCAGGGGGGTTCGATTCTAACTATGGCTACACCTTC
clone_size: -; j_call: TRBJ1-3; v_call: TRBV7-8; d_call: TRBD1; cdr3_length: 17; cdr3_aa: CASSSDSRGTVENTIYF; cdr3_nt: TGTGCCAGCAGCTCGGATTCTAGGGGGACAGTGGAAAACACCATATATTTT
clone_size: few; j_call: TRBJ1-5; v_call: TRBV19; d_call: TRBD1; cdr3_length: 17; cdr3_aa: CASSIERDSYSNQPQHF; cdr3_nt: TGTGCCAGTAGTATAGAGAGGGACAGTTATAGCAATCAGCCCCAGCATTTT
clone_size: -; j_call: TRBJ1-3; v_call: TRBV5-1; d_call: -; cdr3_length: 14; cdr3_aa: CASSLDDSGNSIYF; cdr3_nt: TGCGCCAGCAGCTTGGACGACTCTGGAAACTCCATATATTTT
clone_size: medium-sized; j_call: TRBJ1-1; v_call: TRBV19; d_call: -; cdr3_length: 12; cdr3_aa: CASSIRNTEAFF; cdr3_nt: TGTGCCAGTAGTATCAGGAACACTGAAGCTTTCTTT
clone_size: -; j_call: TRBJ2-5; v_call: TRBV19; d_call: TRBD2; cdr3_length: 15; cdr3_aa: CASSTGLAGGETQYF; cdr3_nt: TGTGCCAGTAGTACTGGACTAGCGGGCGGGGAGACCCAGTACTTC
clone_size: -; j_call: TRBJ2-6; v_call: TRBV2; d_call: -; cdr3_length: 18; cdr3_aa: CASSGSQGIIRGANVLTF; cdr3_nt: TGTGCCAGCAGTGGGTCTCAGGGGATTATACGTGGGGCCAACGTCCTGACTTTC
clone_size: -; j_call: TRBJ2-3; v_call: TRBV3-1/TRBV3-2; d_call: TRBD2; cdr3_length: 15; cdr3_aa: CASSHLAGGLNTQYF; cdr3_nt: TGTGCCAGCAGCCACCTAGCGGGGGGGCTGAATACGCAGTATTTT
clone_size: -; j_call: TRBJ1-2; v_call: TRBV10-1; d_call: -; cdr3_length: 13; cdr3_aa: CASSDSYSYGYTF; cdr3_nt: TGCGCCAGCAGTGATTCCTACAGCTATGGCTACACCTTC
clone_size: -; j_call: TRBJ2-5; v_call: TRBV18; d_call: -; cdr3_length: 15; cdr3_aa: CASSPRQDIGETQYF; cdr3_nt: TGTGCCAGCTCACCTCGACAGGATATCGGGGAGACCCAGTACTTC
clone_size: -; j_call: TRBJ2-1; v_call: TRBV11-2; d_call: TRBD2; cdr3_length: 15; cdr3_aa: CASSLVLAVYNEQFF; cdr3_nt: TGTGCCAGCAGCTTAGTACTAGCGGTCTACAATGAGCAGTTCTTC
clone_size: -; j_call: TRBJ1-5; v_call: TRBV27; d_call: -; cdr3_length: 12; cdr3_aa: CASSFPGQPQHF; cdr3_nt: TGTGCCAGCAGTTTTCCCGGTCAGCCCCAGCATTTT
clone_size: few; j_call: TRBJ2-5; v_call: TRBV9; d_call: -; cdr3_length: 13; cdr3_aa: CASSVHRQETQYF; cdr3_nt: TGTGCCAGCAGCGTACACAGGCAAGAGACCCAGTACTTC
clone_size: -; j_call: TRBJ1-3; v_call: TRBV2; d_call: -; cdr3_length: 17; cdr3_aa: CASSEPGTPISGNTIYF; cdr3_nt: TGTGCCAGCAGTGAGCCCGGGACACCTATCTCTGGAAACACCATATATTTT
clone_size: -; j_call: TRBJ2-1; v_call: TRBV7-3; d_call: TRBD2; cdr3_length: 16; cdr3_aa: CASSQSSSGGRHEQFF; cdr3_nt: TGTGCCAGCAGCCAGTCATCTAGCGGGGGGCGGCATGAGCAGTTCTTC
clone_size: few; j_call: TRBJ2-7; v_call: TRBV2; d_call: TRBD2; cdr3_length: 14; cdr3_aa: CASYLAGVTYEQYF; cdr3_nt: TGTGCCAGCTACCTAGCGGGGGTGACCTACGAGCAGTACTTC
clone_size: -; j_call: TRBJ1-5; v_call: TRBV6-5; d_call: TRBD1; cdr3_length: 13; cdr3_aa: CASMAGGRQPQHF; cdr3_nt: TGTGCCAGCATGGCAGGGGGAAGGCAGCCCCAGCATTTT
clone_size: -; j_call: TRBJ1-2; v_call: TRBV6-1; d_call: -; cdr3_length: 13; cdr3_aa: CASSERSGDGYTF; cdr3_nt: TGTGCCAGCAGTGAACGGTCAGGGGATGGCTACACCTTC
clone_size: -; j_call: TRBJ1-5; v_call: TRBV5-8; d_call: TRBD1; cdr3_length: 17; cdr3_aa: CASSLRGQGNGNQPQHF; cdr3_nt: TGTGCCAGCAGCTTGAGGGGACAGGGTAATGGCAATCAGCCCCAGCATTTT
clone_size: -; j_call: TRBJ2-3; v_call: TRBV24-1; d_call: -; cdr3_length: 17; cdr3_aa: CATSDPGGTGATDTQYF; cdr3_nt: TGTGCCACCAGTGATCCCGGGGGGACGGGGGCCACAGATACGCAGTATTTT
clone_size: few; j_call: TRBJ1-6; v_call: TRBV19; d_call: -; cdr3_length: 18; cdr3_aa: CASSIKAQERTWNSPLHF; cdr3_nt: TGTGCCAGTAGTATTAAAGCCCAGGAACGAACGTGGAATTCACCCCTCCACTTT
clone_size: -; j_call: TRBJ2-2; v_call: TRBV10-3; d_call: TRBD2; cdr3_length: 16; cdr3_aa: CAISEFASGANGELFF; cdr3_nt: TGTGCCATCAGTGAATTCGCTAGCGGGGCGAACGGGGAGCTGTTTTTT
clone_size: -; j_call: TRBJ1-2; v_call: TRBV6-5; d_call: TRBD1; cdr3_length: 13; cdr3_aa: CASTTRTGHGYTF; cdr3_nt: TGTGCCAGCACCACTCGGACAGGGCACGGCTACACCTTC
clone_size: -; j_call: TRBJ2-5; v_call: TRBV20-1; d_call: -; cdr3_length: 11; cdr3_aa: CSASFGETQYF; cdr3_nt: TGCAGTGCTAGTTTCGGGGAGACCCAGTACTTC
clone_size: -; j_call: TRBJ1-4; v_call: TRBV9; d_call: -; cdr3_length: 15; cdr3_aa: CASSPSGGGQEKLFF; cdr3_nt: TGTGCCAGCAGCCCGTCCGGGGGGGGCCAGGAAAAACTGTTTTTT
clone_size: -; j_call: TRBJ1-1; v_call: TRBV5-1; d_call: -; cdr3_length: 15; cdr3_aa: CASSLEGRGDTEAFF; cdr3_nt: TGCGCCAGCAGCTTGGAAGGGAGGGGAGACACTGAAGCTTTCTTT
clone_size: once; j_call: TRBJ1-2; v_call: TRBV24-1; d_call: -; cdr3_length: 14; cdr3_aa: CATSDGDKSYGYTF; cdr3_nt: TGTGCCACCAGTGATGGGGACAAGTCCTATGGCTACACCTTC
clone_size: -; j_call: TRBJ1-2; v_call: TRBV28; d_call: -; cdr3_length: 15; cdr3_aa: CASSSLGYGSYGYTF; cdr3_nt: TGTGCCAGCAGTTCCCTAGGGTACGGGAGCTATGGCTACACCTTC
clone_size: -; j_call: TRBJ2-3; v_call: TRBV24-1; d_call: TRBD1; cdr3_length: 15; cdr3_aa: CATSDQGGSWDTQYF; cdr3_nt: TGTGCCACCAGTGATCAAGGGGGCTCGTGGGATACGCAGTATTTT
clone_size: once; j_call: TRBJ1-3; v_call: TRBV10-1; d_call: -; cdr3_length: 15; cdr3_aa: CASSEDSFRGNTIYF; cdr3_nt: TGCGCCAGCAGTGAGGATTCTTTTCGGGGAAACACCATATATTTT
clone_size: -; j_call: TRBJ1-4; v_call: TRBV18; d_call: -; cdr3_length: 14; cdr3_aa: CASSPSTDTVKLFF; cdr3_nt: TGTGCCAGCTCACCCTCGACAGATACGGTTAAACTGTTTTTT
clone_size: -; j_call: TRBJ1-3; v_call: TRBV15; d_call: -; cdr3_length: 14; cdr3_aa: CATSRDSPSTGVYF; cdr3_nt: TGTGCCACCAGCAGAGATAGCCCGAGTACGGGGGTATATTTT
clone_size: -; j_call: TRBJ2-7; v_call: TRBV19; d_call: TRBD1; cdr3_length: 14; cdr3_aa: CASRGAGTGTEQYF; cdr3_nt: TGTGCCAGTAGGGGGGCCGGGACAGGGACCGAGCAGTACTTC
clone_size: -; j_call: TRBJ1-1; v_call: TRBV19; d_call: TRBD1; cdr3_length: 18; cdr3_aa: CASRDRGILRQLNTEAFF; cdr3_nt: TGTGCCAGTAGGGACAGGGGTATACTCCGACAACTGAACACTGAAGCTTTCTTT
clone_size: -; j_call: TRBJ2-7; v_call: TRBV13; d_call: TRBD1; cdr3_length: 15; cdr3_aa: CASSLGGTGDNEQYF; cdr3_nt: TGTGCCAGCAGCCTAGGGGGGACAGGGGACAACGAGCAGTACTTC
clone_size: -; j_call: TRBJ2-3; v_call: TRBV9; d_call: TRBD2; cdr3_length: 16; cdr3_aa: CASSRRLAVGTDTQYF; cdr3_nt: TGTGCCAGCAGCCGTCGACTAGCGGTGGGCACAGATACGCAGTATTTT
clone_size: -; j_call: TRBJ1-1; v_call: TRBV27; d_call: TRBD1; cdr3_length: 16; cdr3_aa: CASRAFLDRANTEAFF; cdr3_nt: TGTGCCAGCAGAGCGTTCTTAGACAGGGCGAACACTGAAGCTTTCTTT
clone_size: few; j_call: TRBJ1-2; v_call: TRBV18; d_call: -; cdr3_length: 13; cdr3_aa: CASSPLQGTGYTF; cdr3_nt: TGTGCCAGCTCACCCCTCCAGGGAACTGGCTACACCTTC
clone_size: -; j_call: TRBJ1-4; v_call: TRBV7-8; d_call: TRBD1; cdr3_length: 16; cdr3_aa: CASSSGQGGTNEKLFF; cdr3_nt: TGTGCCAGCAGCTCCGGACAGGGGGGCACTAATGAAAAACTGTTTTTT
clone_size: -; j_call: TRBJ1-6; v_call: TRBV6-1; d_call: TRBD1; cdr3_length: 13; cdr3_aa: CATNRGSNSPLHF; cdr3_nt: TGTGCCACTAACAGGGGGTCTAATTCACCCCTCCACTTT
clone_size: -; j_call: TRBJ2-1; v_call: TRBV7-9; d_call: TRBD2; cdr3_length: 19; cdr3_aa: CASSPGTSGGKSSYNEQFF; cdr3_nt: TGTGCCAGCAGCCCTGGGACTAGCGGGGGGAAAAGCTCCTACAATGAGCAGTTCTTC